What follows are 2 T cell receptor beta chains derived from one specimen sequenced in a study of blood T cell repertoires in COVID-19. Sequencing used immunoSEQ multiplex PCR; TCRdb keeps in-frame clones, though not all of them. The sample records around 54,000 clones, 81% being singletons. The specimen sequenced was peripheral blood. The receptors originated from a woman in her sixties or seventies with acute or convalescent COVID-19.

The chain employs TRBV6-2 or TRBV6-3 and TRBJ1-2; D unclear. CDR3 size: 13 residues. V lost 4 bases and J lost 0, with 6 bases in between. The germline V gene encodes CDR1 MNHEY and CDR2 SVGEGT. The CDR3 DNA reads as TGTGCCAGCAGTTTAGGAGCTAACTATGGCTACACCTTC. Encoded protein: CASSLGANYGYTF.

The chain joins TRBV19 to TRBJ1-1; D call uncertain. Germline V gene data show CDR1 as LNHDA and CDR2 as SQIVND (reference sequence). The CDR3 runs 15 residues. V gave up 7 bases and J gave up 1 base, with 16 bases separating them. The CDR3 bases are TGTGCCAGTATCAAGGACGGAGCGGGGAACACTGAAGCTTTCTTT. Encoded protein: CASIKDGAGNTEAFF.